One sample yielded the 32 T cell receptor beta chains listed below, sequenced in a study of OX40 agonist ivuxolimab in advanced cancers. Method: immunoSEQ multiplex PCR; TCRdb's copy keeps in-frame clones and lacks some. The table has about 79,000 clones, more than 85% seen once; the top ten hold roughly 7.4%. Sequenced material: CD4+ or CD8+ T cells sorted from blood, taken in a trial of the OX40 agonist ivuxolimab. The receptors originated from an adult with an advanced solid tumor such as melanoma, head and neck, liver or kidney cancer.

This clone was recorded once. The V and J genes are TRBV6-1 and TRBJ2-4; 12 bases agree with TRBD2. This CDR3 comprises 20 residues. Per the germline V gene, CDR1 is MNHNS and CDR2 is SASEGT. J was trimmed by 0 bases and V by 3 bases; bases with no gene match: 12. Written as DNA, the CDR3 is TGTGCCAGCAGTGATCGGCAACTAGCGGGAGGCGAGGAAGCCAAAAACATTCAGTACTTC. It yields the protein CASSDRQLAGGEEAKNIQYF.

V is TRBV5-1 and J is TRBJ2-7; D ambiguous. The CDR3 has 13 amino acids. Trimming cost V 2 bases and J 3 bases, with 9 bases left between them. The germline V gene has CDR1 SGHRS and CDR2 YFSETQ. CDR3 sequence reads: CASSFGRIYEQYF. CDR3 DNA: TGCGCCAGCAGCTTCGGGCGGATCTACGAGCAGTACTTC.

J is TRBJ2-3 and V is TRBV29-1; 9 bases are shared with TRBD2. The CDR3 is 15 amino acids. Trimming removed 6 bases from V and 0 bases from J; junction bases left unmatched: 7. Germline loops: CDR1 SQVTM, CDR2 ANQGSEA. The CDR3 here is CSVMTSGTSTDTQYF. CDR3 bases: TGCAGCGTGATGACTAGCGGAACTAGCACAGATACGCAGTATTTT.

V and J are TRBV4-1 and TRBJ1-4; D gene ambiguous. The CDR3 is made up of 17 amino acids. V lost 0 bases and J lost 4, with 15 bases in between. In germline, CDR1 is MGHRA, CDR2 YSYEKL. CDR3 residues: CASSQDSGLFINEKLFF. The DNA of the CDR3 is TGCGCCAGCAGCCAAGATAGCGGACTGTTTATTAATGAAAAACTGTTTTTT.

The V call is TRBV11-1, the J call TRBJ2-5; 9 bases align to TRBD2. Germline V gives CDR1 SGHAT, CDR2 FQDESV (reference sequence). This CDR3 has 15 residues. Trimming cost V 0 bases and J 5 bases; bases outside gene matches: 4. CDR3 residues: CASSLAISGSETQYF. The CDR3 bases are TGTGCCAGCAGCTTAGCTATTAGCGGGAGTGAGACCCAGTACTTC.

This clone appeared a single time. The V gene is TRBV7-9, the J gene TRBJ1-2; D is perhaps TRBD1 (5 bases). The V gene lost 1 base and the J gene lost 8 bases, with 14 bases spanning the gap. CDR3 size: 14 residues. Germline lookup yields CDR1 SEHNR and CDR2 FQNEAQ (reference sequence). The CDR3 DNA reads TGTGCCAGCAGCTTAGAAGTCCAGGGTTCCGGCTACACCTTC. Its protein product is CASSLEVQGSGYTF.

In nucleotides, the CDR3 is TGCGCCAGCAGCCACCTCTCCGGGACTAGCGGAGGGGTTTTCCAAGAGACCCAGTACTTC. Amino acid sequence: CASSHLSGTSGGVFQETQYF. The chain combines TRBV4-1 with TRBJ2-5; 11 positions match TRBD2. The V gene end was trimmed by 3 bases and the J gene end by 1 base; junction bases not matched to a gene: 16. The V gene's germline CDR1 is MGHRA and CDR2 YSYEKL. This CDR3 has 20 amino acids.

The chain is built from TRBV5-1 and TRBJ2-7; 12 bases fit TRBD2. Germline assignment: CDR1 SGHRS and CDR2 YFSETQ. Trimming removed 4 bases from V and 8 bases from J; junction bases left unmatched: 13. The CDR3 loop spans 16 amino acids. CDR3 nucleotide sequence: TGCGCCAGCAGCCCCCGGACTAGCGGGATTACAGTCAAGCAGTACTTC. Translation gives CASSPRTSGITVKQYF. Variable domain in full (rest from reference TRBV5-1 and TRBJ2-7): KAGVTQTPRYLIKTRGQQVTLSCSPISGHRSVSWYQQTPGQGLQFLFEYFSETQRNKGNFPGRFSGRQFSNSRSEMNVSTLELGDSALYLCASSPRTSGITVKQYFGPGTRLTVT.

The V call is TRBV11-2, the J call TRBJ2-3, with 8 bases matching TRBD2. There are 16 residues in the CDR3. Germline V gene sequence: CDR1 SGHAT, CDR2 FQNNGV. With V trimmed by 5 bases and J by 0 bases, 7 bases remained unmatched. Here the CDR3 reads CASSERAGGSTDTQYF. CDR3 bases: TGTGCCAGCAGCGAACGGGCGGGAGGAAGCACAGATACGCAGTATTTT.

The chain joins TRBV30 to TRBJ1-2; D is uncertain. CDR3 length: 11 amino acids. The V gene lost 4 bases and the J gene lost 8 bases, with 11 bases spanning the gap. The germline V gene encodes CDR1 GTSNPN and CDR2 SVGIG (reference sequence). CDR3 amino acids: CAWTHLRGYTF. The CDR3 DNA is TGTGCCTGGACCCACCTCAGGGGCTACACCTTC.

The chain joins TRBV11-2 to TRBJ2-7; 8 bases match TRBD2. Trimming took 5 bases from V and 2 from J; bases not matched to a gene: 11. Germline CDR1 and CDR2: SGHAT and FQNNGV. This CDR3 has 16 residues. CDR3 residues: CASSPIGTSPPYEQYF. CDR3 DNA: TGTGCCAGCAGCCCCATTGGGACTAGTCCCCCCTACGAGCAGTACTTC.

V gene TRBV5-1 combines with J gene TRBJ1-4; 8 nucleotides agree with TRBD1. The CDR3 consists of 19 residues. V gave up 3 bases and J gave up 0 bases; unmatched junction bases: 13. CDR1 and CDR2 from the germline V gene are SGHRS and YFSETQ. CDR3 loop: CASSSPGTGDEATNEKLFF. Here the CDR3 DNA reads TGCGCCAGCAGCTCACCCGGGACAGGCGATGAGGCAACTAATGAAAAACTGTTTTTT.

The CDR3 is CASSPGLTNEKLFF. The CDR3 DNA reads as TGTGCCAGCAGCCCAGGACTCACTAATGAAAAACTGTTTTTT. The chain recombines TRBV7-6 with TRBJ1-4, with D hard to call. V was shortened by 5 bases and J by 2 bases, with 9 bases between the two germline ends. The germline V gene has CDR1 SGHVS and CDR2 FNYEAQ. This CDR3 has 14 residues.

This rearrangement joins TRBV5-1 to TRBJ2-3, with 11 positions matching TRBD2. Germline V gene data show CDR1 as SGHRS and CDR2 as YFSETQ. This CDR3 spans 15 amino acids. With V trimmed by 3 bases and J by 1 base, 1 base remained unmatched. CDR3 in amino acids: CASSSLAGGTDTQYF. In DNA, the CDR3 is TGCGCCAGCAGCTCACTAGCGGGGGGCACAGATACGCAGTATTTT.

The chain joins TRBV5-1 to TRBJ1-3; TRBD1 might be the D (6 bases). The V gene's germline CDR1 is SGHRS and CDR2 YFSETQ. Trimming left V 4 bases short and J 4 bases short, with 15 bases between. CDR3 length: 15 amino acids. CDR3 residues: CASSPRPGGGNTIYF. The CDR3 nucleotides are TGCGCCAGCAGCCCGAGGCCGGGGGGCGGAAACACCATATATTTT. The full variable domain, completed using reference TRBV5-1 and TRBJ1-3, is KAGVTQTPRYLIKTRGQQVTLSCSPISGHRSVSWYQQTPGQGLQFLFEYFSETQRNKGNFPGRFSGRQFSNSRSEMNVSTLELGDSALYLCASSPRPGGGNTIYFGEGSWLTVV.

This clone has a handful of counts. V gene TRBV18 combines with J gene TRBJ1-5; possible D gene TRBD1, 5 bases. The length of the CDR3 is 14 residues. CDR1 KGHSH and CDR2 LQKENI come from the germline V gene. Trimming shortened V by 5 bases and J by 5 bases, and 13 bases separated the two germline ends. CDR3 residues: CASSSTQGDQPQHF. The CDR3 bases are TGTGCCAGCTCATCTACCCAGGGTGATCAGCCCCAGCATTTT.

The chain is built from TRBV30 and TRBJ2-1, with D uncertain. Looked up from germline, CDR1 is GTSNPN and CDR2 is SVGIG (reference sequence). The CDR3 is 13 residues long. Deletions cut 6 bases from V and 0 bases from J, with 9 bases between. Here the CDR3 DNA reads TGTGCCTGCCGGGCCCCCTCCTACAATGAGCAGTTCTTC. As protein: CACRAPSYNEQFF.

The chain links TRBV5-1 to TRBJ2-1, with 7 bases fitting TRBD2. V was clipped by 4 bases and J by 7 bases; unmatched bases: 5. Germline V CDR1 and CDR2: SGHRS, YFSETQ. CDR3 length: 13 amino acids. The CDR3 here is CASSLTSPNEQFF. The CDR3 region has the DNA TGCGCCAGCAGCCTGACTAGCCCAAATGAGCAGTTCTTC.

This rearrangement joins TRBV9 to TRBJ2-3; maybe TRBD1 (6 bases). Germline values: CDR1 SGDLS, CDR2 YYNGEE. Trimming took 4 bases from V and 4 from J, leaving 16 bases between them. The CDR3 length is 15 residues. The CDR3 reads CASSSQGIGPDTQYF. The CDR3 DNA follows: TGTGCCAGCAGCTCCCAGGGGATAGGCCCAGATACGCAGTATTTT. Full variable domain (outside the CDR3, taken from reference TRBV9 and TRBJ2-3): DSGVTQTPKHLITATGQRVTLRCSPRSGDLSVYWYQQSLDQGLQFLIQYYNGEERAKGNILERFSAQQFPDLHSELNLSSLELGDSALYFCASSSQGIGPDTQYFGPGTRLTVL.

J is TRBJ1-1 and V is TRBV7-6; D is possibly TRBD1 (5 bases). This CDR3 has 16 amino acids. Trimming shortened V by 6 bases and J by 0 bases, and 17 bases separated the two germline ends. Germline CDR1 reads SGHVS; CDR2 reads FNYEAQ. The CDR3 is CASRPDTGRMNTEAFF. In DNA, the CDR3 is TGTGCCAGCAGGCCAGACACGGGACGGATGAACACTGAAGCTTTCTTT. Based on the CDR3 plus reference TRBV7-6 and TRBJ1-1, the full variable domain is GAGVSQSPRYKVTKRGQDVALRCDPISGHVSLYWYRQALGQGPEFLTYFNYEAQQDKSGLPNDRFSAERPEGSISTLTIQRTEQRDSAMYRCASRPDTGRMNTEAFFGQGTRLTVV.

J is TRBJ1-2 and V is TRBV11-2; D call uncertain. The germline V gene encodes CDR1 SGHAT and CDR2 FQNNGV. The CDR3 is 13 residues long. V shed 2 bases and J shed 1 base, with 5 bases lying between them. The CDR3 bases are TGTGCCAGCAGCTTAACAGATAACTATGGCTACACCTTC. Translated, it gives CASSLTDNYGYTF.

The chain has TRBV6-1 and TRBJ1-5; no reliable D call. From germline, CDR1 is MNHNS and CDR2 SASEGT. The CDR3 is 16 amino acids. Deletions cut 0 bases from V and 9 bases from J, with 18 bases between. The CDR3 nucleotides are TGTGCCAGCAGTGAAGCCCTCCTAGAGATGGGGAGGCCCCAGCATTTT. Amino acids: CASSEALLEMGRPQHF.

The chain links TRBV10-3 to TRBJ2-7; 10 bases map to TRBD1. CDR3 size: 15 residues. The V gene's germline CDR1 is ENHRY and CDR2 SYGVKD. After removal of 6 bases from V and 5 bases from J, the junction contained 10 bases not matched to a gene. The CDR3 nucleotides are TGTGCCATCAGAACCTTGGGACAGGGGTTTGACGAGCAGTACTTC. It codes for CAIRTLGQGFDEQYF.

This chain connects TRBV10-3 to TRBJ1-1, with D possibly matching TRBD1 (5 bases). The CDR3 loop spans 13 amino acids. Trimming shortened V by 6 bases and J by 6 bases, and 14 bases separated the two germline ends. Germline V gene lookup returns CDR1 ENHRY and CDR2 SYGVKD. The CDR3 reads CAISRQGGSEAFF. CDR3 bases: TGTGCCATCAGCCGGCAGGGAGGCTCTGAAGCTTTCTTT.

The sample holds one count of this clone. The chain joins TRBV5-6 to TRBJ2-7; D is unclear. The germline V and J ends were trimmed by 6 bases and 0 bases, with 10 bases remaining between them. This CDR3 is built from 13 residues. CDR1 SGHDT and CDR2 YYEEEE come from the germline V gene. The CDR3 nucleotides are TGTGCCAGCACCATAAGTGCCTCCTACGAGCAGTACTTC. The encoded protein is CASTISASYEQYF.

The chain carries TRBV5-4 and TRBJ1-3; a weak D match, TRBD1 (6 bases). There are 16 residues in the CDR3. The germline V and J ends were trimmed by 4 bases and 2 bases, with 16 bases remaining between them. The germline V gene has CDR1 SGHNT and CDR2 YYREEE (reference sequence). CDR3 sequence (DNA): TGTGCCAGCAGCCCACCACCAGGGGATCCTGGAAACACCATATATTTT. Amino acids: CASSPPPGDPGNTIYF.

This clone was picked up one time. DNA of the CDR3: TGTGCCAGCAGTGAAGAGTTAGGGCAGGGCCGCCCAGCTTTCTTT. Amino acids: CASSEELGQGRPAFF. This chain links TRBV6-1 with TRBJ1-1, with a weak D call TRBD1 (5 bases). V lost 1 base, J lost 10 bases, and 19 bases lay in between. Looked up from germline, CDR1 is MNHNS and CDR2 is SASEGT. The CDR3 is 15 amino acids.

To note about this clone: The junction departs from germline at one end; a sequencing error may be responsible. V usage is TRBV28 and J usage is TRBJ2-3; D remains unclear. The CDR3 is 14 amino acids. CDR1 is MDHEN, CDR2 SYDVKM, per germline. This chain's CDR3 is CASGLHIETDTQYF. Written as DNA, the CDR3 is TGTGCCAGCGGTTTGCACATAGAAACAGATACGCAGTATTTT.

The chain employs TRBV29-1 and TRBJ1-1; 7 nucleotides line up with TRBD1. The CDR3 extends over 13 amino acids. The V segment lost 4 bases and the J segment 4 bases; nucleotides outside the gene matches: 6. The germline V gene has CDR1 SQVTM and CDR2 ANQGSEA. The CDR3 DNA is TGCAGCGTTGGGGACAGAGGGGGCACTGAAGCTTTCTTT. Translated, it gives CSVGDRGGTEAFF.

The V call is TRBV25-1, the J call TRBJ2-5; D call uncertain. The germline CDR1 and CDR2 sequences are MGHDK and SYGVNS. This CDR3 is built from 13 residues. Between the trimmed V and J ends, which lost 4 bases and 2 bases, there was a span of 8 bases. The CDR3 sequence: CASSGEYQETQYF. CDR3 DNA sequence: TGTGCCAGCAGTGGAGAGTATCAAGAGACCCAGTACTTC.

The V and J genes are TRBV5-1 and TRBJ1-3; D is possibly TRBD1 (6 bases). CDR1 SGHRS and CDR2 YFSETQ come from the germline V gene. V shed 0 bases and J shed 4 bases, with 11 bases lying between them. The length of the CDR3 is 15 residues. This chain's CDR3 is CASSLEPRGGNTIYF. CDR3 sequence (DNA): TGCGCCAGCAGCTTGGAGCCCAGGGGAGGAAACACCATATATTTT. The variable domain in full, with the rest retrieved from reference TRBV5-1 and TRBJ1-3, is KAGVTQTPRYLIKTRGQQVTLSCSPISGHRSVSWYQQTPGQGLQFLFEYFSETQRNKGNFPGRFSGRQFSNSRSEMNVSTLELGDSALYLCASSLEPRGGNTIYFGEGSWLTVV.

The genes are TRBV30 and TRBJ2-7; D is undetermined. From germline, CDR1 is GTSNPN and CDR2 SVGIG (reference sequence). V dropped 1 base and J dropped 2 bases, with 3 bases sitting between them. The CDR3 runs to 11 residues. CDR3 nucleotide sequence: TGTGCCTGGAGTGGGACCTACGAGCAGTACTTC. It is translated as CAWSGTYEQYF.